Below, 32 T cell receptor beta chains from the same sample are listed, as sequenced in a study of blood T cell repertoires in COVID-19. Only in-frame clones appear in the TCRdb table, and some are missing; sequencing was by immunoSEQ multiplex PCR. The sample has 91,000 or so clones, about 82% seen once. Sequencing was performed on peripheral blood. These receptors all come from a woman in her sixties in a cohort sampled during active or convalescent COVID-19.

The chain carries TRBV5-1 and TRBJ1-2; 10 bases are shared with TRBD1. The V gene end was trimmed by 1 base and the J gene end by 3 bases; junction bases not matched to a gene: 6. CDR1 and CDR2 from the germline V gene are SGHRS and YFSETQ. The CDR3 totals 16 residues. CDR3 protein: CASSLTGQGDYYGYTF. CDR3 DNA: TGCGCCAGCAGCTTGACCGGACAGGGGGATTACTATGGCTACACCTTC.

V is TRBV18 and J is TRBJ1-1; possible D gene TRBD1, 6 bases. The CDR3 totals 15 residues. The germline V gene has CDR1 KGHSH and CDR2 LQKENI. The V end was cut by 6 bases, the J end by 1 base, with 15 bases between. CDR3 region: CASSGGGARNTEAFF. CDR3 bases: TGTGCCAGCTCGGGTGGGGGGGCGAGGAACACTGAAGCTTTCTTT.

This chain links TRBV4-1 with TRBJ2-1; D might be TRBD1 (5 bases). The V gene's germline CDR1 is MGHRA and CDR2 YSYEKL. The CDR3 is 15 amino acids. Trimming took 1 base from V and 5 from J, leaving 12 bases between them. This CDR3 reads CASSQGIETDNEQFF. CDR3 DNA sequence: TGCGCCAGCAGCCAAGGAATTGAGACAGACAATGAGCAGTTCTTC.

The chain couples TRBV9 to TRBJ2-7, with TRBD1 identical over 7 bases. Germline CDR1 is SGDLS and CDR2 is YYNGEE. The J segment lost 2 bases and the V segment lost 3 bases, leaving 5 bases of the junction unmatched. CDR3 length: 14 amino acids. The CDR3 DNA reads TGTGCCAGCAGCGAAACCGGGACAGCCTACGAGCAGTACTTC. Its protein is CASSETGTAYEQYF.

This chain joins TRBV7-9 and TRBJ1-1; TRBD1 might be the D (5 bases). Germline-derived CDR1 and CDR2 are SEHNR and FQNEAQ (reference sequence). The V end was cut by 5 bases, the J end by 2 bases, with 15 bases between. The CDR3 covers 15 residues. The CDR3 coding sequence is TGTGCCAGCAGCCCCTCGGGGAGGGGAAACACTGAAGCTTTCTTT. As protein: CASSPSGRGNTEAFF.

This clone has a handful of counts. The chain has TRBV6-6 and TRBJ2-7; 7 positions agree with TRBD1. The trim removed 2 bases at V and 4 bases at J, leaving 5 bases unmatched. Per germline, CDR1 MNHNY and CDR2 SVGAGI (reference sequence). The CDR3 runs to 14 residues. The CDR3 nucleotides read TGTGCCAGCAGTTACCAACAGGGGAGTTACGAGCAGTACTTC. It codes for CASSYQQGSYEQYF.

V and J are TRBV4-1 and TRBJ1-5, with D possibly matching TRBD1 (6 bases). This CDR3 comprises 16 residues. Deletions cut 0 bases from V and 0 bases from J, with 9 bases between. CDR1 is MGHRA, CDR2 YSYEKL, per germline. Written as DNA, the CDR3 is TGCGCCAGCAGCCAAGACAGGGGTTATAGCAATCAGCCCCAGCATTTT. This codes for CASSQDRGYSNQPQHF.

V gene TRBV20-1 combines with J gene TRBJ2-1; possibly TRBD1 for D (5 bases). V was trimmed by 3 bases and J by 1 base, leaving 7 bases between them. This CDR3 is built from 13 residues. From germline, CDR1 is DFQATT and CDR2 SNEGSKA (reference sequence). The CDR3 loop reads CSASRGSYNEQFF. CDR3 coding DNA: TGCAGTGCTAGTAGGGGTTCCTACAATGAGCAGTTCTTC.

The CDR3 DNA sequence: TGTGCCAGCAGCCCCCGACAGGGGGCCACAGCTAACTATGGCTACACCTTC. Residues: CASSPRQGATANYGYTF. The chain combines TRBV7-8 with TRBJ1-2; 10 bases fit TRBD1. With V trimmed by 5 bases and J by 0 bases, 9 bases remained unmatched. The germline V gene encodes CDR1 SGHVS and CDR2 FQNEAQ. The CDR3 loop spans 17 amino acids.

The V gene is TRBV6-5, the J gene TRBJ1-6; no clear D. The ends were cut back, 8 bases at V and 5 bases at J, with 10 bases in the middle. This CDR3 is 13 amino acids long. Germline CDR1 MNHEY, CDR2 SVGAGI. CDR3 loop: CASSTIDNSPLHF. CDR3 coding DNA: TGTGCCAGCTCGACAATAGATAATTCACCCCTCCACTTT.

V gene TRBV7-3 combines with J gene TRBJ2-1; 7 bases fit TRBD2. The germline V gene encodes CDR1 SGHTA and CDR2 FQGTGA. The ends lost 1 base at V and 2 bases at J; junction bases unmatched: 14. The CDR3 totals 19 residues. This CDR3 reads CASSLRAGGGGPAYNEQFF. The CDR3 DNA sequence: TGTGCCAGCAGCTTAAGGGCTGGTGGGGGAGGGCCCGCCTACAATGAGCAGTTCTTC.

This chain uses TRBV29-1 with TRBJ1-3; 8 nucleotides line up with TRBD1. The CDR3 sequence is 14 residues long. The V gene end was trimmed by 6 bases and the J gene end by 3 bases; junction bases not matched to a gene: 7. Germline CDR1 SQVTM, CDR2 ANQGSEA. The chain's CDR3 is CSVAGQGRGNTIYF. Written as DNA, the CDR3 is TGCAGCGTAGCCGGACAGGGTCGTGGAAACACCATATATTTT.

This clone was observed once. V and J are TRBV7-2 and TRBJ1-2; 8 bases are a match to TRBD1. The J segment lost 4 bases and the V segment lost 6 bases, leaving 16 bases of the junction unmatched. Germline assignment: CDR1 SGHTA and CDR2 FQGNSA. The length of the CDR3 is 17 residues. In nucleotides, the CDR3 is TGTGCCAGCAGTTTATCCGACGCCGCAGGGGGCCTCTATGGCTACACCTTC. Translated, it gives CASSLSDAAGGLYGYTF.

The V gene is TRBV19, the J gene TRBJ1-1; TRBD1 aligns across 9 bases. Trimming removed 3 bases from V and 6 bases from J; junction bases left unmatched: 8. The CDR3 totals 15 residues. The V gene's germline CDR1 is LNHDA and CDR2 SQIVND (reference sequence). CDR3 sequence reads: CASSMEGQGRAEAFF. The CDR3 nucleotides read TGTGCCAGTAGTATGGAAGGACAGGGGAGGGCTGAAGCTTTCTTT.

This clone has only one observation. This CDR3 reads CATSRDRGYEQYF. For the CDR3, the DNA is TGTGCCACCAGCAGGGACAGGGGGTACGAGCAGTACTTC. The chain joins TRBV15 to TRBJ2-7, with 10 bases lining up with TRBD1. After removal of 3 bases from V and 4 bases from J, the junction contained 0 bases not matched to a gene. There are 13 residues in the CDR3. Per germline, CDR1 LNHNV and CDR2 YYDKDF (reference sequence).

V is TRBV6-4 and J is TRBJ2-2; a weak D match, TRBD2 (6 bases). The CDR3 covers 14 residues. V was shortened by 6 bases and J by 5 bases, with 13 bases between the two germline ends. Germline CDR1 and CDR2: MRHNA and SNTAGT. DNA of the CDR3: TGTGCCAGCAGGGGGGAGGAATGGACCGGGGAGCTGTTTTTT. Translating it yields CASRGEEWTGELFF.

A single count supports this clone. The rearrangement uses TRBV6-1 and TRBJ1-1; D not certain. The germline V gene has CDR1 MNHNS and CDR2 SASEGT. Trimming removed 0 bases at V and 3 bases at J, with 8 bases between. The CDR3 is 14 residues long. The chain's CDR3 is CASSEAAGYTEAFF. The CDR3 DNA reads TGTGCCAGCAGTGAAGCAGCGGGGTACACTGAAGCTTTCTTT.

This sequence joins TRBV3-1 (or the pseudogene TRBV3-2) and TRBJ1-2; 10 nucleotides agree with TRBD1. CDR1 is LGHDT, CDR2 YNNKEL, per germline (reference sequence). The V and J ends lost 1 base and 0 bases, in that order; junction bases with no gene match: 2. The CDR3 has 16 residues. The CDR3 nucleotides are TGTGCCAGCAGCCAAGTGACAGGGGGCTCTAACTATGGCTACACCTTC. It yields the protein CASSQVTGGSNYGYTF.

V usage is TRBV6-5 and J usage is TRBJ1-2, with D unclear. CDR1 is MNHEY, CDR2 SVGAGI, per germline. CDR3 length: 13 residues. Trimming left V 0 bases short and J 6 bases short, with 8 bases between. CDR3 sequence (DNA): TGTGCCAGCAGTTACTCAGGGAGGGATGGCTACACCTTC. It translates to CASSYSGRDGYTF.

CDR3 nucleotide sequence: TGTGCCAGCAGCCCAAAGACCACCGGGACAGTCACCGGGGAGCTGTTTTTT. Protein sequence: CASSPKTTGTVTGELFF. The V gene is TRBV27, the J gene TRBJ2-2; 7 bases align to TRBD1. This CDR3 region has 17 residues. The V and J ends lost 6 bases and 4 bases, in that order; junction bases with no gene match: 14. Germline V gene data show CDR1 as MNHEY and CDR2 as SMNVEV (reference sequence).

The V call is TRBV5-1, the J call TRBJ2-3, with a possible D match to TRBD2 (5 bases). This CDR3 has 16 residues. Germline CDR1 and CDR2: SGHRS and YFSETQ. V lost 2 bases and J 0 bases, leaving 13 bases between the germline ends. CDR3 sequence (DNA): TGCGCCAGCAGCTTAGGACTTCAAACTAGCACAGATACGCAGTATTTT. This translates into CASSLGLQTSTDTQYF.

The chain is built from TRBV7-8 and TRBJ1-1; D might be TRBD1 (5 bases). The V gene's germline CDR1 is SGHVS and CDR2 FQNEAQ. The CDR3 is made up of 16 amino acids. The ends were cut back, 6 bases at V and 1 base at J, with 18 bases in the middle. This CDR3 is CASRQDGGGKNTEAFF. The CDR3 DNA sequence: TGTGCCAGCAGGCAGGACGGCGGGGGGAAGAACACTGAAGCTTTCTTT.

This chain uses TRBV6-2 or TRBV6-3 with TRBJ2-1, with 7 positions matching TRBD2. This CDR3 spans 15 amino acids. Germline CDR1 and CDR2: MNHEY and SVGEGT. Trimming at V came to 5 bases and at J to 1 base, leaving 5 bases not matched to a gene. The CDR3 is CASSALADSYNEQFF. The CDR3 DNA sequence: TGTGCCAGCAGTGCCCTAGCGGATTCCTACAATGAGCAGTTCTTC.

V gene TRBV7-9 combines with J gene TRBJ1-3; 8 bases map to TRBD1. V shed 1 base, J shed 0 bases, and the junction held 8 bases outside the gene matches. The CDR3 has 18 amino acids. Germline V gene lookup returns CDR1 SEHNR and CDR2 FQNEAQ (reference sequence). Written as DNA, the CDR3 is TGTGCCAGCAGCTTAGGGACAGGGTATTACCTCTCTGGAAACACCATATATTTT. Translating it yields CASSLGTGYYLSGNTIYF.

The rearrangement links TRBV2 to TRBJ1-6; perhaps TRBD1 as D (5 bases). The CDR3 is made up of 15 amino acids. The V gene lost 5 bases and the J gene lost 0 bases, with 8 bases spanning the gap. CDR1 and CDR2 from the germline V gene are SNHLY and FYNNEI. The CDR3 region is CASSRQSSYNSPLHF. Here the CDR3 DNA reads TGTGCCAGCAGTAGACAGAGCTCCTATAATTCACCCCTCCACTTT.

V is TRBV6-6 and J is TRBJ2-5; TRBD2 aligns across 9 bases. Germline V gives CDR1 MNHNY, CDR2 SVGAGI (reference sequence). The CDR3 has 17 amino acids. The J segment lost 1 base and the V segment lost 5 bases, leaving 11 bases of the junction unmatched. The CDR3 reads CASSRFGVAGAQETQYF. Written as DNA, the CDR3 is TGTGCCAGCAGTCGATTTGGGGTAGCGGGGGCCCAAGAGACCCAGTACTTC.

J is TRBJ2-6 and V is TRBV5-8; 7 bases agree with TRBD1. This CDR3 is 20 amino acids long. Germline V lookup: CDR1 SGHTS, CDR2 YDEGEE. The ends lost 4 bases at V and 0 bases at J; junction bases unmatched: 16. This CDR3 reads CASSHDVPGQLTSGANVLTF. CDR3 nucleotide sequence: TGTGCCAGCAGCCATGATGTCCCGGGACAGCTCACCTCTGGGGCCAACGTCCTGACTTTC.

There are a few counts of this clone. The CDR3 protein is CASSLAASGDTQYF. The CDR3 DNA is TGCGCCAGCAGCTTGGCAGCGTCGGGAGATACGCAGTATTTT. This sequence joins TRBV5-1 and TRBJ2-3; D unresolved. V lost 0 bases, J lost 5 bases, and 10 bases lay in between. The germline V gene encodes CDR1 SGHRS and CDR2 YFSETQ. The CDR3 has 14 amino acids.

This chain uses TRBV18 with TRBJ1-4, with 8 bases lining up with TRBD1. CDR1 and CDR2 (germline): KGHSH, LQKENI. The CDR3 runs 15 residues. Trimming cost V 1 base and J 7 bases; bases outside gene matches: 5. In nucleotides, the CDR3 is TGTGCCAGCTCACCACGGCAGGGGGCTGGTGAAAAACTGTTTTTT. Its translation is CASSPRQGAGEKLFF. Together with reference TRBV18 and TRBJ1-4, the CDR3 gives the full variable domain: NAGVMQNPRHLVRRRGQEARLRCSPMKGHSHVYWYRQLPEEGLKFMVYLQKENIIDESGMPKERFSAEFPKEGPSILRIQQVVRGDSAAYFCASSPRQGAGEKLFFGSGTQLSVL.

The chain recombines TRBV3-1 (or the pseudogene TRBV3-2) with TRBJ2-3, with D possibly being TRBD1 (5 bases). Per germline, CDR1 LGHDT and CDR2 YNNKEL (reference sequence). CDR3 length equals 15 residues. With 2 bases removed from V and 0 bases from J, the gap between germline ends came to 9 bases. DNA of the CDR3: TGTGCCAGCAGCCAAAACAGGCCTAGCACAGATACGCAGTATTTT. Protein product: CASSQNRPSTDTQYF.

This clone came up once. The chain employs TRBV7-2 and TRBJ2-7; 7 nucleotides align to TRBD1. Germline assignment: CDR1 SGHTA and CDR2 FQGNSA. The CDR3 loop spans 13 amino acids. V lost 4 bases to trimming and J lost 4 bases; unmatched junction nucleotides: 4. Written as DNA, the CDR3 is TGTGCCAGCAGCTACCACAGGGGTTACGAGCAGTACTTC. Protein sequence: CASSYHRGYEQYF.

CDR3 nucleotide sequence: TGTGCCTGCCAAGGACAGTACAACACTGAAGCTTTCTTT. This gives the protein CACQGQYNTEAFF. This chain uses TRBV30 with TRBJ1-1; the D gene is possibly TRBD1 (6 bases). V was clipped by 6 bases and J by 2 bases, with 13 bases between them. Per germline, CDR1 GTSNPN and CDR2 SVGIG (reference sequence). The CDR3 has 13 amino acids.